Below are 10 T cell receptor beta chains sequenced from a single sample in a study of T cell responses to AZD1222 COVID-19 vaccine. Method: immunoSEQ multiplex PCR; TCRdb's copy keeps in-frame clones and lacks some. The sample has some 140,000 clones; roughly nine tenths are singletons. This material consisted of peripheral blood, taken on day 0 of MenACWY control vaccination. All receptors come from an adult in good health.

The chain uses TRBV18 and TRBJ2-7, with 8 bases lining up with TRBD1. CDR1 and CDR2 from the germline V gene are KGHSH and LQKENI. The junction had 11 bases not matched to a gene; V was cut back by 1 base and J by 6 bases. The CDR3 extends over 16 amino acids. The CDR3 here is CASSPLPGQGVAEQYF. DNA of the CDR3: TGTGCCAGCTCACCACTTCCCGGACAGGGTGTGGCCGAGCAGTACTTC. The full variable domain, with the rest looked up from reference TRBV18 and TRBJ2-7, is NAGVMQNPRHLVRRRGQEARLRCSPMKGHSHVYWYRQLPEEGLKFMVYLQKENIIDESGMPKERFSAEFPKEGPSILRIQQVVRGDSAAYFCASSPLPGQGVAEQYFGPGTRLTVT.

V and J are TRBV19 and TRBJ1-1; 7 bases are shared with TRBD1. The CDR3 totals 13 residues. With 8 bases clipped from V and 0 bases from J, the junction kept 3 bases outside the gene matches. Per germline, CDR1 LNHDA and CDR2 SQIVND (reference sequence). CDR3 sequence: CASWDSMNTEAFF. The CDR3 bases are TGTGCCAGTTGGGACAGTATGAACACTGAAGCTTTCTTT.

The chain joins TRBV6-6 to TRBJ1-1; TRBD1 might be the D (5 bases). V lost 5 bases and J lost 1, with 20 bases in between. The germline gives CDR1 MNHNY, CDR2 SVGAGI (reference sequence). The CDR3 contains 17 residues. CDR3 in amino acids: CASSPTFTGTANTEAFF. CDR3 DNA sequence: TGTGCCAGCAGTCCGACGTTCACCGGGACGGCGAACACTGAAGCTTTCTTT.

The gene calls are TRBV6-5 and TRBJ1-5, with D perhaps matching TRBD1 (6 bases). There are 15 residues in the CDR3. V was shortened by 8 bases and J by 4 bases, with 18 bases between the two germline ends. Per the germline V gene, CDR1 is MNHEY and CDR2 is SVGAGI. CDR3 amino acids: CASLEGGSGNQPQHF. For the CDR3, the DNA is TGTGCCAGCCTGGAGGGGGGGAGTGGGAATCAGCCCCAGCATTTT.

A few counts support this clone. The chain recombines TRBV5-1 with TRBJ1-1; D gene unclear. The CDR3 extends over 13 amino acids. Germline V gene sequence: CDR1 SGHRS, CDR2 YFSETQ. The V gene lost 4 bases and the J gene lost 0 bases, with 7 bases spanning the gap. CDR3 region: CASSNQMNTEAFF. The CDR3 nucleotides read TGCGCCAGCAGCAATCAGATGAACACTGAAGCTTTCTTT.

The gene calls are TRBV10-1 and TRBJ2-3, with D maybe TRBD1 (6 bases). This CDR3 spans 16 amino acids. Trimming stripped 0 bases from V and 0 bases from J, with 10 bases between. CDR1 WNHNN and CDR2 SYGVQD come from the germline V gene (reference sequence). The CDR3 protein is CASSESGRGSTDTQYF. CDR3 DNA sequence: TGCGCCAGCAGTGAGTCTGGCAGGGGAAGCACAGATACGCAGTATTTT.

The chain couples TRBV27 to TRBJ1-1; D is unclear. The CDR3 sequence is 14 residues long. Per the germline V gene, CDR1 is MNHEY and CDR2 is SMNVEV (reference sequence). V lost 3 bases, J lost 0 bases, and 8 bases lay in between. As DNA, the CDR3 is TGTGCCAGCAGTTTGGGCAGGATGAACACTGAAGCTTTCTTT. Translating gives CASSLGRMNTEAFF.

The J gene is TRBJ1-3, the V gene TRBV30; D is unresolved. CDR3 length: 12 residues. V was clipped by 4 bases and J by 4 bases, with 8 bases between them. Germline V gene data show CDR1 as GTSNPN and CDR2 as SVGIG (reference sequence). CDR3 bases: TGTGCCTGGACTTGGAGGGGAAACACCATATATTTT. Its translation is CAWTWRGNTIYF.

This rearrangement joins TRBV28 to TRBJ2-7; D is ambiguous. Deletions cut 3 bases from V and 0 bases from J, with 9 bases between. This CDR3 is built from 14 residues. Germline values: CDR1 MDHEN, CDR2 SYDVKM. CDR3 DNA sequence: TGTGCCAGCAGTTTTTCCCTTCGCTCCTACGAGCAGTACGTC. Translated: CASSFSLRSYEQYV.

The chain joins TRBV5-4 to TRBJ2-1; 7 bases map to TRBD1. This CDR3 region has 13 residues. V was clipped by 0 bases and J by 9 bases; unmatched bases: 3. The germline V gene has CDR1 SGHNT and CDR2 YYREEE (reference sequence). The CDR3 bases are TGTGCCAGCAGCTTGGTAGGGGGCAGTGAGCAGTTCTTC. Its protein is CASSLVGGSEQFF. The whole variable domain, filled in from reference TRBV5-4 and TRBJ2-1, reads ETGVTQSPTHLIKTRGQQVTLRCSSQSGHNTVSWYQQALGQGPQFIFQYYREEENGRGNFPPRFSGLQFPNYSSELNVNALELDDSALYLCASSLVGGSEQFFGPGTRLTVL.